Only one count was recorded for the clone carrying this T cell receptor (beta chain). What it binds is not known. The data stem from a study of shared clonotypes between healthy human individuals. Study at large: Every donor yielded three CD4 naive, three CD4 memory, two CD8 naive and one CD8 memory plate.

For every subset, genomic DNA was evenly distributed across several immunoSEQ plates. Here immunoSEQ multiplex PCR was the method, and the copy in TCRdb shows in-frame clones only, minus some. The profile shows about 1.1 million clones, 60% to 80% of them singletons. Study results and limitations: Researchers found naive subsets generally carried larger estimated richness than memory subsets. Clonotype sharing across several donors was observed for approximately 5% of naive CD4 clonotypes.

CDR3 length: 17 residues. Germline CDR1 is MDHEN and CDR2 is SYDVKM. V was clipped by 5 bases and J by 6 bases; unmatched bases: 12. V usage is TRBV28 and J usage is TRBJ2-6; 8 bases are shared with TRBD1. Sequenced sample: memory CD4+ T cells from PBMCs. Sample subset: CD45RA-negative fraction. This receptor was identified in a man aged 18 to 35 in good health. Some clones in this sample may be carry-over from other donors' samples. DNA for the CDR3: TGTGCCAGCAGTCTACCGGGACAGGTCACAGTGGCCAACGTCCTGACTTTC. Amino acid sequence: CASSLPGQVTVANVLTF. Full variable domain (rest looked up from reference TRBV28 and TRBJ2-6): DVKVTQSSRYLVKRTGEKVFLECVQDMDHENMFWYRQDPGLGLRLIYFSYDVKMKEKGDIPEGYSVSREKKERFSLILESASTNQTSMYLCASSLPGQVTVANVLTFGAGSRLTVL.